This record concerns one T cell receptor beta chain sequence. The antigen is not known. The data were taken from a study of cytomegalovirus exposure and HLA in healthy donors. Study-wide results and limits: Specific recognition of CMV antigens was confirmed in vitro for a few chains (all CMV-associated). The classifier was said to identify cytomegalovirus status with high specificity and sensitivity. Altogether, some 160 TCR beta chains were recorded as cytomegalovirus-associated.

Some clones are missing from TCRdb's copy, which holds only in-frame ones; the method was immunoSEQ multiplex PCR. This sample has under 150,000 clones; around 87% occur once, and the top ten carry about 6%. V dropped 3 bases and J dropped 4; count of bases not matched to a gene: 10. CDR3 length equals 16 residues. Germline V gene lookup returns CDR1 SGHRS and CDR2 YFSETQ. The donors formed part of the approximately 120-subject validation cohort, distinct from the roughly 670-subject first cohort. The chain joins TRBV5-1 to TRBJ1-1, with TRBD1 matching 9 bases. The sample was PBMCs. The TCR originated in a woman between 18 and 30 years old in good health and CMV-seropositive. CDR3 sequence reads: CASSYSSGTGTTEAFF. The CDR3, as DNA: TGCGCCAGCAGCTATAGTTCCGGGACAGGGACCACTGAAGCTTTCTTT.